This T cell receptor beta chain was profiled in a study of long-term antiretroviral therapy in people with HIV. Findings and limits, study-wide: In samples taken after ART, diversity increased but remained below transplant donor control levels.

The CDR3 extends over 16 amino acids. Germline CDR1 is SGDLS and CDR2 is YYNGEE. Trimming left V 0 bases short and J 2 bases short, with 11 bases between. In its sample, this clone was seen a few times. The target antigen is unknown. The libraries were made with immunoSEQ v3.0 at survey level. Sequencing of each sample targeted roughly 35,000-55,000 T-cell genomes. The protocol was immunoSEQ multiplex PCR, while the TCRdb copy is restricted to in-frame clones and leaves out a portion. In the table there are 20,000 to 25,000 clones, 82% of which are singletons. The chain joins TRBV9 to TRBJ1-4; D is undetermined. The sample consisted of unsorted PBMCs, taken around 2.4 years after starting antiretroviral therapy. This TCR was recovered from a man aged 35 to 55 with HIV. CDR3 nucleotides: TGTGCCAGCAGCGTAGCTGCGGCTTCGACTAATGAAAAACTGTTTTTT. It yields the protein CASSVAAASTNEKLFF.